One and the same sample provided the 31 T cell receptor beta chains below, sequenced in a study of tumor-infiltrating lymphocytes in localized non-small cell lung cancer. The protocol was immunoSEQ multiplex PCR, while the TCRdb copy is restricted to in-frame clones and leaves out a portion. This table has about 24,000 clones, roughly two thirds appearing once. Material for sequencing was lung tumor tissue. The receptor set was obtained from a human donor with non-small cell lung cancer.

CDR3: CASSLSVDTEAFF. CDR3 nucleotide sequence: TGTGCCAGCAGCTTATCAGTTGATACTGAAGCTTTCTTT. The chain links TRBV7-3 to TRBJ1-1; no definite D call. Per the germline V gene, CDR1 is SGHTA and CDR2 is FQGTGA. The CDR3 length is 13 residues. V lost 2 bases to trimming and J lost 5 bases, with 9 bases between them.

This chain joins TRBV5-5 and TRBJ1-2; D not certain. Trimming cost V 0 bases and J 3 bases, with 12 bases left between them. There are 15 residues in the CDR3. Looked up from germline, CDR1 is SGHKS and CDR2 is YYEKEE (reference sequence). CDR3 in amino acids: CASSLGTGEYYGYTF. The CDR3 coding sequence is TGTGCCAGCAGCTTGGGCACGGGAGAATACTATGGCTACACCTTC.

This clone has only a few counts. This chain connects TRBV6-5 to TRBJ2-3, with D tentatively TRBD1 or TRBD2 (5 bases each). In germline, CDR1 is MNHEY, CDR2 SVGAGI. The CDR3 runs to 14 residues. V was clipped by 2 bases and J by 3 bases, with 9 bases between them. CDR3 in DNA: TGTGCCAGCAGTTACCGGGACCATACAGATACGCAGTATTTT. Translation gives CASSYRDHTDTQYF.

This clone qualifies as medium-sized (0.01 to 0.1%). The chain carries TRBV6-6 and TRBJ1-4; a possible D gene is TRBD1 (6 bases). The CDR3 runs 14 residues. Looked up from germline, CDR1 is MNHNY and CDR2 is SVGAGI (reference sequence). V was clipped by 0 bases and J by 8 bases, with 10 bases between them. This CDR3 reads CASSYSDSREKLFF. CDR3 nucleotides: TGTGCCAGCAGTTACTCGGACAGTCGGGAAAAACTGTTTTTT.

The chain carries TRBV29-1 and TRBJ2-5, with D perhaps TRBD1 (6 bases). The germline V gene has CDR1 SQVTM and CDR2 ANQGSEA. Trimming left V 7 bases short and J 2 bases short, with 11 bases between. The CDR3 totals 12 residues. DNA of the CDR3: TGCAGCGGGAACAGGGCGCAAGAGACCCAGTACTTC. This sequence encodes CSGNRAQETQYF.

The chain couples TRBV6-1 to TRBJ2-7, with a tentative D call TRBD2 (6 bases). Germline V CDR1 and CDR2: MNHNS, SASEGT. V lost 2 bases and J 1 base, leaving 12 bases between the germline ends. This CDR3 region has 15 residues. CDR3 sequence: CASSERRGSSYEQYF. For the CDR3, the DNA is TGTGCCAGCAGTGAACGGCGGGGAAGTTCCTACGAGCAGTACTTC.

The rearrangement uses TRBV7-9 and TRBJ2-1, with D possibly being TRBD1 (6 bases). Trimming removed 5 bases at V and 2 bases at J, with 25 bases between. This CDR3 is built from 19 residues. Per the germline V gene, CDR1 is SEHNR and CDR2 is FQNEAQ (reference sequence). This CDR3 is CASSPLRRDTETPYNEQFF. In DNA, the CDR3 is TGTGCCAGCAGCCCCCTGAGAAGGGACACAGAAACACCCTACAATGAGCAGTTCTTC.

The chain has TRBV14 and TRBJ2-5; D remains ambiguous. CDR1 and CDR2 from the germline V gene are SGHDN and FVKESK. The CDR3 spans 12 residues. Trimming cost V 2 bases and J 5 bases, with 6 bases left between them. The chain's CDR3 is CASSQSRETQYF. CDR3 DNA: TGTGCCAGCAGCCAAAGTCGGGAGACCCAGTACTTC. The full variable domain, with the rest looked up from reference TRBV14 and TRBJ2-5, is EAGVTQFPSHSVIEKGQTVTLRCDPISGHDNLYWYRRVMGKEIKFLLHFVKESKQDESGMPNNRFLAERTGGTYSTLKVQPAELEDSGVYFCASSQSRETQYFGPGTRLLVL.

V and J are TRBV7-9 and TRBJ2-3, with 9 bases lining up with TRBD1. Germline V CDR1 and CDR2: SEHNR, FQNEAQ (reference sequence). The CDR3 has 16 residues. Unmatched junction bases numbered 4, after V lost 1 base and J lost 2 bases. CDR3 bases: TGTGCCAGCAGCTTAGAGACAGGGGGGGACACAGATACGCAGTATTTT. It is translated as CASSLETGGDTDTQYF.

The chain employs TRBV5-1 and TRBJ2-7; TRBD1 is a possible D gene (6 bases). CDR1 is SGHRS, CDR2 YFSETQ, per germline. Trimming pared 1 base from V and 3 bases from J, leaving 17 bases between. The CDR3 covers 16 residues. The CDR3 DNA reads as TGCGCCAGCAGCTTGACACCCCCGGGACACATCTACGAGCAGTACTTC. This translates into CASSLTPPGHIYEQYF.

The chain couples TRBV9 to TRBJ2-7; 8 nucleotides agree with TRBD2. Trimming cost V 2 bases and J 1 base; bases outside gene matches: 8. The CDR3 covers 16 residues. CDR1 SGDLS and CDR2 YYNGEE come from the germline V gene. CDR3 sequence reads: CASSVPGSGSSYEQYF. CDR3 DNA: TGTGCCAGCAGCGTCCCAGGGAGCGGGAGTTCCTACGAGCAGTACTTC.

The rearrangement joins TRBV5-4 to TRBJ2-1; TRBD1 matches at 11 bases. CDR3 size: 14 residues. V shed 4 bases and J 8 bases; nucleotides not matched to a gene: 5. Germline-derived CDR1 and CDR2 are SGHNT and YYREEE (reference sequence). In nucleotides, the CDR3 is TGTGCCAGCAGCAATGGACAGGGGGCTGATGAGCAGTTCTTC. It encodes CASSNGQGADEQFF. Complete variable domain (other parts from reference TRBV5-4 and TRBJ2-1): ETGVTQSPTHLIKTRGQQVTLRCSSQSGHNTVSWYQQALGQGPQFIFQYYREEENGRGNFPPRFSGLQFPNYSSELNVNALELDDSALYLCASSNGQGADEQFFGPGTRLTVL.

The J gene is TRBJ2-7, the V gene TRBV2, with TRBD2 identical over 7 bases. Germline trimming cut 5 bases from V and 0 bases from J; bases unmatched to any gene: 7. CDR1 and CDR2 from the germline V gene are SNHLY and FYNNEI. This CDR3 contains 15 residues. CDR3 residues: CASSSIGGSSYEQYF. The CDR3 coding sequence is TGTGCCAGCAGTTCGATTGGCGGGAGCTCCTACGAGCAGTACTTC.

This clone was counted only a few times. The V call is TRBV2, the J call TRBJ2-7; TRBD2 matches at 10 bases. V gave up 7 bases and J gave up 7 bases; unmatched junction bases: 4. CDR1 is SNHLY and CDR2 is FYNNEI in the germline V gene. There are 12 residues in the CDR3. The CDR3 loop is CASKREGGEQYF. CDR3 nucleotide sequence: TGTGCCAGCAAGCGGGAGGGAGGGGAGCAGTACTTC.

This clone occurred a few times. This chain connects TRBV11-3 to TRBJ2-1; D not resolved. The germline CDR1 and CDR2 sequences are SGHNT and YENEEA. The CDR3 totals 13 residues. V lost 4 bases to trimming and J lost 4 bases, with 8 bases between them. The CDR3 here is CASSSDGYNEQFF. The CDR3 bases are TGTGCCAGCAGCTCGGACGGGTACAATGAGCAGTTCTTC.

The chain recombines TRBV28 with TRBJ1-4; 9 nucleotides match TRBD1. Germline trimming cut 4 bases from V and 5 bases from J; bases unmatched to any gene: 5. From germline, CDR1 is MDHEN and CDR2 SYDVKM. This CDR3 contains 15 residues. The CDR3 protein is CASSSVTGGNEKLFF. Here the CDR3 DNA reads TGTGCCAGCAGTTCGGTTACAGGGGGCAATGAAAAACTGTTTTTT.

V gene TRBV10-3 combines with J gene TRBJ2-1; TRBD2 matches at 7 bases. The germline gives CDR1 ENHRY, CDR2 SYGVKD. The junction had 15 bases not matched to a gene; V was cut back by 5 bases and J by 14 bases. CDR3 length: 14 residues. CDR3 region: CAISSEKGRAVEFF. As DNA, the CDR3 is TGTGCCATCAGTTCTGAGAAGGGGAGGGCCGTCGAGTTCTTC.

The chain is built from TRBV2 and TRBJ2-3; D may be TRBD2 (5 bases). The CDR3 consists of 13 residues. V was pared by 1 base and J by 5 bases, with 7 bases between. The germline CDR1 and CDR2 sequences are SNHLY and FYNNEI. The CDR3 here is CASSEGEIDTQYF. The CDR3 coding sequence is TGTGCCAGCAGTGAAGGGGAGATAGATACGCAGTATTTT.

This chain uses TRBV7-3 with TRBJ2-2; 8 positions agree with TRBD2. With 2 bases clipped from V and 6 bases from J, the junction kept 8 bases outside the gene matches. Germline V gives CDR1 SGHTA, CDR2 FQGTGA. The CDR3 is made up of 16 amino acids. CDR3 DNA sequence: TGTGCCAGCAGCTTAGGAGGGACTAGTCCCCCCGGGGAGCTGTTTTTT. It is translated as CASSLGGTSPPGELFF.

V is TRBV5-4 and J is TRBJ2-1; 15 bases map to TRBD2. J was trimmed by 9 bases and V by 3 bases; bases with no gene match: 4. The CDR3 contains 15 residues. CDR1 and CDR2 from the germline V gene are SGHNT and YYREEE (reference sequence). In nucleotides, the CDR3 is TGTGCCAGCAGCTCCCCGGGACTAGCGGGAGGTGAGCAGTTCTTC. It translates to CASSSPGLAGGEQFF.

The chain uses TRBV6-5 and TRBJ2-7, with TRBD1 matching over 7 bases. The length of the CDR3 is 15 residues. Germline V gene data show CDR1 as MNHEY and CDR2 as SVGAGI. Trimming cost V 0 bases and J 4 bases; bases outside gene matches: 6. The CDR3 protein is CASSYSIRGTYEQYF. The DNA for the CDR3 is TGTGCCAGCAGTTACTCGATCAGGGGGACGTACGAGCAGTACTTC.

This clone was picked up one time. CDR3 DNA sequence: TGTGCCAGCAGCCAAGGTTACGGACAGAACACTGAAGCTTTCTTT. Its protein product is CASSQGYGQNTEAFF. The rearrangement joins TRBV4-2 to TRBJ1-1, with D perhaps TRBD1 (5 bases). V lost 1 base and J 1 base, leaving 10 bases between the germline ends. The CDR3 runs to 15 residues. Germline lookup yields CDR1 LGHNA and CDR2 YNFKEQ.

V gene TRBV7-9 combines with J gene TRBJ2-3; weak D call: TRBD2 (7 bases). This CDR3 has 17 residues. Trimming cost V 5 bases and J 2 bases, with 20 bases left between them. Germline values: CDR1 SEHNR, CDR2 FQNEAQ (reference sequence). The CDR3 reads CASSIAAGATFTDTQYF. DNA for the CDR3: TGTGCCAGCAGCATCGCGGCGGGGGCCACTTTCACAGATACGCAGTATTTT.

CDR3 protein: CASSSPPTGAYEQYF. The CDR3 bases are TGTGCCAGCAGTTCCCCCCCGACAGGTGCTTACGAGCAGTACTTC. The V call is TRBV28, the J call TRBJ2-7; D is possibly TRBD1 (6 bases). The germline gives CDR1 MDHEN, CDR2 SYDVKM. The V and J ends lost 4 bases and 4 bases respectively, with 17 bases between them. The CDR3 extends over 15 amino acids.

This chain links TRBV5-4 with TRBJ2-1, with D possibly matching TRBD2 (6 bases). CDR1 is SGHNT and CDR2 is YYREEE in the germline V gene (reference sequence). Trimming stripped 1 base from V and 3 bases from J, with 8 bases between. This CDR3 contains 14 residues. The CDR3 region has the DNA TGTGCCAGCAGCTTGCGGCGGGACTACAATGAGCAGTTCTTC. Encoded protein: CASSLRRDYNEQFF.

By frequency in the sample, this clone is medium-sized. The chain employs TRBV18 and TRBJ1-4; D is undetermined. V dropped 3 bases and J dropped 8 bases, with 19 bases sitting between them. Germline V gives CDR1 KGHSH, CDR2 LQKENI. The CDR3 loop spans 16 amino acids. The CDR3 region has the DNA TGTGCCAGCTCACCCTCGGAGGGAGCCATGAACGAAAAACTGTTTTTT. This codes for CASSPSEGAMNEKLFF.

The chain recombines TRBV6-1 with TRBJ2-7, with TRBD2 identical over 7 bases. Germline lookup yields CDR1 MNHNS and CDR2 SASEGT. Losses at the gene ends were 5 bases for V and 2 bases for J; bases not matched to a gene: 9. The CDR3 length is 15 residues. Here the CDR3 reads CASSSLGGGTYEQYF. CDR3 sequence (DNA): TGTGCCAGCAGTAGTCTTGGCGGGGGAACCTACGAGCAGTACTTC.

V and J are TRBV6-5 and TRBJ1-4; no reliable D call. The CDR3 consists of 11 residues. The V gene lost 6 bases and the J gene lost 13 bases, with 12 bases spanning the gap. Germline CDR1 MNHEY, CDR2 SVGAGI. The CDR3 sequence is CASSPARGLFF. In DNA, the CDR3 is TGTGCCAGCAGCCCTGCCCGGGGACTGTTTTTT.

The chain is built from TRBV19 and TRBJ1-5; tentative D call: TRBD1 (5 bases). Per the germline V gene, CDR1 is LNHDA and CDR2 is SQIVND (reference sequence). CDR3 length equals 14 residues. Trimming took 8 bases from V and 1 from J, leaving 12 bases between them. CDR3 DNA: TGTGCCAGTGGGACCCCATGGAGCAATCAGCCCCAGCATTTT. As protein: CASGTPWSNQPQHF.

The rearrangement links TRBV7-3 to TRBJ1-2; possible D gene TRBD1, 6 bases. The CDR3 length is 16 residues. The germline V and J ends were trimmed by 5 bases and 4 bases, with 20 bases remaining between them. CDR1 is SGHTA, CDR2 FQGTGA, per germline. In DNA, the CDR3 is TGTGCCAGCAGCCTTGGTCCCAGGGGTTTATCCTATGGCTACACCTTC. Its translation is CASSLGPRGLSYGYTF.

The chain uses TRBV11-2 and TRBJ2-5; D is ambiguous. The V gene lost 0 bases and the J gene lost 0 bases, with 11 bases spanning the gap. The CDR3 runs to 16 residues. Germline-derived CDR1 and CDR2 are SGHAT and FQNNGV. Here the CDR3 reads CASSLDNSHYQETQYF. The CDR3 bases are TGTGCCAGCAGCTTAGATAACTCCCATTACCAAGAGACCCAGTACTTC.